Listed below are T cell receptor beta chains from one sample, sequenced in a study of OX40 agonist ivuxolimab in advanced cancers. Data came from immunoSEQ multiplex PCR; TCRdb stores just in-frame clones and leaves some out. The repertoire holds roughly 93,000 clones, with under 90% as singletons. Sample: CD4+ or CD8+ T cells sorted from blood, taken in a trial of the OX40 agonist ivuxolimab. The receptors come from an adult with an advanced solid tumor such as melanoma, head and neck, liver or kidney cancer. The CDR3 runs from the conserved cysteine through the conserved F or W. The D gene is left open where the match is weak. A clone size is listed for some rows: how often the clone was seen (once, few, many), or a class if it is expanded.

D: TRBD1
V: TRBV25-1
size: .
J: TRBJ1-6
DNA: TGTGCCAGTGGACAGGGTCTGAGCTCCTATAATTCACCCCTCCACTTT
CDR3: CASGQGLSSYNSPLHF

D: .
V: TRBV4-2
size: .
J: TRBJ1-2
DNA: TGTGCCAGCAGCCAAGTTACGCAGTCTAACTATGGCTACACCTTC
CDR3: CASSQVTQSNYGYTF

D: TRBD1
V: TRBV29-1
size: once
J: TRBJ2-3
DNA: TGCAGCGTTGATGGGGACAGGGCTGCTCCCACAGATACGCAGTATTTT
CDR3: CSVDGDRAAPTDTQYF

D: TRBD1
V: TRBV7-3
size: .
J: TRBJ1-2
DNA: TGTGCCAGCAGCTTAGCACAGGGGGCTGGCTACACCTTC
CDR3: CASSLAQGAGYTF

D: .
V: TRBV5-1
size: .
J: TRBJ2-5
DNA: TGCGCCAGCAGCTTTCAAGAGACCCAGTACTTC
CDR3: CASSFQETQYF

D: .
V: TRBV27
size: .
J: TRBJ1-1
DNA: TGTGCCAGCAGTACCAGTTGGGGCACTGAAGCTTTCTTT
CDR3: CASSTSWGTEAFF

D: TRBD1
V: TRBV4-1
size: .
J: TRBJ2-7
DNA: TGCGCCAGCAGCCAAGATGGGACAGGGGGTGTACTTACCTACGAGCAGTACTTC
CDR3: CASSQDGTGGVLTYEQYF

D: TRBD1
V: TRBV7-9
size: .
J: TRBJ2-7
DNA: TGTGCCAGCAGCTTTGACAGGGGGTATTACGAGCAGTACTTC
CDR3: CASSFDRGYYEQYF

D: .
V: TRBV27
size: .
J: TRBJ2-1
DNA: TGTGCCAGCAGTTTAGCCGGGACATTATTCTACAATGAGCAGTTCTTC
CDR3: CASSLAGTLFYNEQFF

D: .
V: TRBV7-8
size: .
J: TRBJ2-5
DNA: TGTGCCAGCAGCCGATCAGTCCAAGAGACCCAGTACTTC
CDR3: CASSRSVQETQYF

D: TRBD1
V: TRBV9
size: .
J: TRBJ1-1
DNA: TGTGCCAGCAGCCCCCGACAGGGAGGATACACTGAAGCTTTCTTT
CDR3: CASSPRQGGYTEAFF

D: TRBD1
V: TRBV6-5
size: .
J: TRBJ1-6
DNA: TGTGCCAGCAGGGGACAGGGGGCAAATAATTCACCCCTCCACTTT
CDR3: CASRGQGANNSPLHF

D: TRBD2
V: TRBV7-2
size: .
J: TRBJ2-7
DNA: TGTGCCAGCAGCCCCCTCTGGTCTAGCGGGGACTACGAGCAGTACTTC
CDR3: CASSPLWSSGDYEQYF

D: .
V: TRBV10-3
size: .
J: TRBJ2-2
DNA: TGTGCCATCAGTGACCCACCCGGACTACTGGTGGGCGGGGAGCTGTTTTTT
CDR3: CAISDPPGLLVGGELFF

D: TRBD1
V: TRBV7-8
size: .
J: TRBJ1-2
DNA: TGTGCCAGCAGCTCCACAGGGGGGTATGGCTACACCTTC
CDR3: CASSSTGGYGYTF

D: TRBD1
V: TRBV6-5
size: .
J: TRBJ2-1
DNA: TGTGCCAGCAGTCCCGGGACAGGGTCCTACAATGAGCAGTTCTTC
CDR3: CASSPGTGSYNEQFF

D: TRBD2
V: TRBV5-1
size: few
J: TRBJ2-3
DNA: TGCGCCAGTACGACTAGCGGCTACACAGATACGCAGTATTTT
CDR3: CASTTSGYTDTQYF

D: .
V: TRBV5-4
size: .
J: TRBJ2-3
DNA: TGTGCCAGCAGCTTGGGGCATCCGGGTCTCTACCCCCCAGATACGCAGTATTTT
CDR3: CASSLGHPGLYPPDTQYF

D: TRBD1
V: TRBV2
size: .
J: TRBJ2-7
DNA: TGTGCCACCAGGGACAGCGACTACGAGCAGTACTTC
CDR3: CATRDSDYEQYF

D: TRBD1
V: TRBV5-1
size: once
J: TRBJ2-7
DNA: TGCGCCAGTAAGCCCGGGACAGAGTACGAGCAGTACTTC
CDR3: CASKPGTEYEQYF